This record looks at one TCR beta chain sequence and its context. The data were produced by immunoSEQ multiplex PCR, yet TCRdb's version contains in-frame clones alone and is incomplete. Here the sample spans approximately 300,000 clones, approximately 90% being singletons. These data come from a study of blood T cell repertoires in COVID-19. The junction had 4 bases not matched to a gene; V was cut back by 9 bases and J by 1 base. The CDR3 totals 14 residues. The germline V gene has CDR1 LNHDA and CDR2 SQIVND (reference sequence). The sequence was obtained from a woman aged 45-65 years with COVID-19, enrolled during active disease. J is TRBJ1-5 and V is TRBV19; TRBD1 aligns across 9 bases. The sample comprised peripheral blood. CDR3 residues: CASRTGESNQPQHF. In DNA, the CDR3 is TGTGCCAGCAGGACAGGGGAGAGCAATCAGCCCCAGCATTTT.